This T cell receptor beta chain was recorded in a study of control samples from healthy donors and cancer patients. Measured with immunoSEQ multiplex PCR; TCRdb has only the in-frame clones, and not every one. This sample has about 110,000 clones, with around four fifths found just once. Germline V gives CDR1 KGHDR, CDR2 SFDVKD. The CDR3 is made up of 12 amino acids. V shed 5 bases and J shed 7 bases, with 10 bases lying between them. Sequenced sample: blood. The J gene is TRBJ1-2, the V gene TRBV24-1; tentative D call: TRBD1 (6 bases). The TCR originated in a man aged 18 to 30 in good health. CDR3 sequence: CATSGQVPGYTF. The CDR3, as DNA: TGTGCCACCAGTGGACAGGTCCCTGGCTACACCTTC.